These 6 T cell receptor beta chains were sequenced from one sample in a study of Graves' ophthalmopathy and Graves' hyperthyroidism. For repertoire sequencing, the TCR beta CDR3 regions were amplified from RNA transcripts. HTBI-primed first-round RT-PCR preceded second-round multiplex PCR. TCRdb reprocessed the multiplex PCR reads via MiXCR and lists one record per CDR3 protein. The sample lists about 230,000 distinct CDR3 sequences; around 50% were seen once. Sequenced input: peripheral blood. These receptors came from an adult man with Graves' ophthalmopathy.

This sequence joins TRBV7-2 and TRBJ1-5, with 8 bases matching TRBD1. CDR1 and CDR2 from the germline V gene are SGHTA and FQGNSA. V gave up 5 bases and J gave up 4 bases; unmatched junction bases: 4. This CDR3 contains 14 residues. Here the CDR3 reads CASSQDRGNQPQHF. CDR3 bases: TGTGCCAGCAGCCAAGACAGGGGAAATCAGCCCCAGCATTTT.

The gene calls are TRBV7-9 and TRBJ2-3, with 7 bases lining up with TRBD1. CDR1 and CDR2 from the germline V gene are SEHNR and FQNEAQ (reference sequence). The CDR3 contains 17 residues. Trimming cost V 5 bases and J 4 bases; bases outside gene matches: 15. The chain's CDR3 is CASSVPQGELGSDTQYF. The CDR3 nucleotides are TGTGCCAGCAGCGTACCTCAGGGGGAGCTCGGTTCAGATACGCAGTATTTT.

The gene calls are TRBV7-2 and TRBJ2-5, with 11 bases matching TRBD2. V was pared by 4 bases and J by 3 bases, with 4 bases of the junction left unmatched. Germline CDR1 is SGHTA and CDR2 is FQGNSA. This CDR3 has 15 residues. Written as DNA, the CDR3 is TGTGCCAGCAGCTCCCTGGGACTAGCGGAAGAGACCCAGTACTTC. This codes for CASSSLGLAEETQYF.

The genes are TRBV25-1 and TRBJ2-7, with no clear D. CDR3 length: 16 amino acids. Per the germline V gene, CDR1 is MGHDK and CDR2 is SYGVNS. V lost 3 bases and J 2 bases, leaving 17 bases between the germline ends. DNA for the CDR3: TGTGCCAGCAGTGACCCTTGGCCCGTCCATCCCTACGAGCAGTACTTC. Its translation is CASSDPWPVHPYEQYF.

Only one count was recorded for this clonotype. The rearrangement links TRBV29-1 to TRBJ2-2; D is possibly TRBD1 (8 bases). CDR1 is SQVTM and CDR2 is ANQGSEA in the germline V gene. The CDR3 runs 17 residues. Trimming cost V 0 bases and J 6 bases, with 20 bases left between them. The CDR3 DNA reads as TGCAGCGTTGAAGACCCCTGGACAGGGAGGGGGCCCGGGGAGCTGTTTTTT. It specifies CSVEDPWTGRGPGELFF.

This clonotype appeared many times. V usage is TRBV10-3 and J usage is TRBJ1-5; D is uncertain. Trimming stripped 4 bases from V and 4 bases from J, with 11 bases between. CDR3 length equals 14 residues. Germline assignment: CDR1 ENHRY and CDR2 SYGVKD. In nucleotides, the CDR3 is TGTGCCATCAGTGTCGCAGCGATAAATCAGCCCCAGCATTTT. It specifies CAISVAAINQPQHF.